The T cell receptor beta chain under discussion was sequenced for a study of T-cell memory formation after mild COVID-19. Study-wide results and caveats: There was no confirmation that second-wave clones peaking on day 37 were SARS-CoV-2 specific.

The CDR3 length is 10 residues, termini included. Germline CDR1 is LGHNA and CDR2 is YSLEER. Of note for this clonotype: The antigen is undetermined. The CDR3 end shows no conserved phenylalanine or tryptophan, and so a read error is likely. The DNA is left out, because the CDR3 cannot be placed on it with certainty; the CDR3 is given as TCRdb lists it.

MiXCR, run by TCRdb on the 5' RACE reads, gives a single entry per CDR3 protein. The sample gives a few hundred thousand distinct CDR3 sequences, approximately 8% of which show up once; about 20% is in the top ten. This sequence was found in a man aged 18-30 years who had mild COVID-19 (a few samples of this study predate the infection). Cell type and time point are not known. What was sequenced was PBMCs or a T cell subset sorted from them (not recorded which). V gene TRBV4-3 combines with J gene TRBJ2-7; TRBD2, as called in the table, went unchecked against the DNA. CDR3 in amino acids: CASSNGTPGD.